The next 21 T cell receptor beta chains were all read from a single sample in a study of CD8 T cells in Susac syndrome. Random hexamers served to reverse transcribe about 0.5 to 1 ug RNA. TCRdb processed the immunoSEQ multiplex PCR reads anew with MiXCR; each CDR3 protein has one entry. The sample yields some 190,000 distinct CDR3 sequences, roughly 92% seen once. Specimen: CD4+ T cells from PBMCs. Every receptor here comes from a human donor in good health.

This sequence joins TRBV29-1 and TRBJ1-1, with D unclear. The CDR3 spans 13 residues. Per the germline V gene, CDR1 is SQVTM and CDR2 is ANQGSEA. The V gene lost 7 bases and the J gene lost 1 base, with 13 bases spanning the gap. CDR3 amino acids: CSAVPHTNTEAFF. The CDR3 nucleotides are TGCAGCGCAGTCCCCCACACGAACACTGAAGCTTTCTTT.

The V call is TRBV5-4, the J call TRBJ2-1, with a possible D match to TRBD1 (6 bases). Trimming removed 1 base at V and 6 bases at J, with 8 bases between. This CDR3 has 13 amino acids. From germline, CDR1 is SGHNT and CDR2 YYREEE (reference sequence). In DNA form, the CDR3 reads TGTGCCAGCAGCTTGAGGGGGTCCAATGAGCAGTTCTTC. This codes for CASSLRGSNEQFF. Based on the CDR3 plus reference TRBV5-4 and TRBJ2-1, the full variable domain is ETGVTQSPTHLIKTRGQQVTLRCSSQSGHNTVSWYQQALGQGPQFIFQYYREEENGRGNFPPRFSGLQFPNYSSELNVNALELDDSALYLCASSLRGSNEQFFGPGTRLTVL.

This rearrangement joins TRBV6-5 to TRBJ2-2; perhaps D is TRBD1 or TRBD2 (5 bases each). From germline, CDR1 is MNHEY and CDR2 SVGAGI. The length of the CDR3 is 15 residues. The germline V and J ends were trimmed by 9 bases and 4 bases, with 18 bases remaining between them. The DNA of the CDR3 is TGTGCCAGTAACCTGGGGCGGGTTGGCACCGGGGAGCTGTTTTTT. Protein: CASNLGRVGTGELFF.

The V and J genes are TRBV9 and TRBJ1-5; 9 bases map to TRBD1. Germline trimming cut 3 bases from V and 6 bases from J; bases unmatched to any gene: 7. This CDR3 spans 15 amino acids. Germline values: CDR1 SGDLS, CDR2 YYNGEE. CDR3 sequence: CASSGPGQGGQPQHF. The CDR3 nucleotides are TGTGCCAGCAGCGGGCCGGGACAGGGCGGTCAGCCCCAGCATTTT.

The gene calls are TRBV29-1 and TRBJ1-1; TRBD1 agrees at 8 bases. The germline V gene has CDR1 SQVTM and CDR2 ANQGSEA. This CDR3 has 16 residues. Trimming took 4 bases from V and 0 from J; bases not matched to a gene: 10. The CDR3 reads CSVVWWPGGLNTEAFF. The DNA of the CDR3 is TGCAGCGTTGTGTGGTGGCCAGGGGGCCTGAACACTGAAGCTTTCTTT.

The chain uses TRBV2 and TRBJ1-1; a possible D gene is TRBD1 (5 bases). The CDR3 consists of 13 residues. V was clipped by 4 bases and J by 4 bases, with 10 bases between them. CDR1 is SNHLY, CDR2 FYNNEI, per germline. The chain's CDR3 is CASSVGQGTEAFF. The DNA of the CDR3 is TGTGCCAGCAGTGTAGGTCAGGGCACTGAAGCTTTCTTT.

This clonotype was recorded once. The chain joins TRBV19 to TRBJ2-4, with a tentative D call TRBD1 (6 bases). V dropped 5 bases and J dropped 8 bases, with 13 bases sitting between them. Germline V gene data show CDR1 as LNHDA and CDR2 as SQIVND (reference sequence). The CDR3 is 13 amino acids. This CDR3 is CASSPGQWYIQYF. CDR3 nucleotide sequence: TGTGCCAGTAGTCCAGGACAGTGGTACATTCAGTACTTC.

V usage is TRBV5-1 and J usage is TRBJ2-5; TRBD2 is a possible D gene (6 bases). Germline V gives CDR1 SGHRS, CDR2 YFSETQ. The CDR3 has 15 residues. V lost 2 bases to trimming and J lost 5 bases, with 16 bases between them. CDR3 nucleotide sequence: TGCGCCAGCAGCTTAAACGGGGGAGACTTGGAGACCCAGTACTTC. Its translation is CASSLNGGDLETQYF. Looking up the rest from reference TRBV5-1 and TRBJ2-5 gives the full variable domain: KAGVTQTPRYLIKTRGQQVTLSCSPISGHRSVSWYQQTPGQGLQFLFEYFSETQRNKGNFPGRFSGRQFSNSRSEMNVSTLELGDSALYLCASSLNGGDLETQYFGPGTRLLVL.

V is TRBV10-3 and J is TRBJ2-2; TRBD1 or TRBD2 may be the D gene (5 bases each). In germline, CDR1 is ENHRY, CDR2 SYGVKD. This CDR3 region has 15 residues. V lost 4 bases to trimming and J lost 0 bases, with 9 bases between them. This CDR3 is CAISGDRTNTGELFF. For the CDR3, the DNA is TGTGCCATCAGTGGGGACCGAACGAACACCGGGGAGCTGTTTTTT.

The gene calls are TRBV28 and TRBJ2-7; 11 bases line up with TRBD2. Per germline, CDR1 MDHEN and CDR2 SYDVKM. This CDR3 is 15 amino acids long. Trimming at V came to 5 bases and at J to 0 bases, leaving 3 bases not matched to a gene. The CDR3 DNA reads as TGTGCCAGCAGTCGTACTAGCGGGGGCTCCTACGAGCAGTACTTC. Protein: CASSRTSGGSYEQYF.

The rearrangement links TRBV3-1 to TRBJ2-7; 8 bases are shared with TRBD2. Germline CDR1 and CDR2: LGHDT and YNNKEL (reference sequence). This CDR3 is built from 13 residues. V dropped 7 bases and J dropped 2; count of bases not matched to a gene: 4. The CDR3 DNA sequence: TGTGCCAGCAACTTCGGGGGGGCCTACGAGCAGTACTTC. This translates into CASNFGGAYEQYF.

This chain links TRBV29-1 with TRBJ2-7, with D maybe TRBD1 (6 bases). The V end lost 7 bases, the J end lost 7 bases, and 17 bases lay between the germline ends. Germline CDR1 and CDR2: SQVTM and ANQGSEA. This CDR3 is 12 amino acids long. CDR3 DNA: TGCAGCGCTGGTCCACAGGGTTGGGAGCAGTACTTC. This gives the protein CSAGPQGWEQYF.

The chain recombines TRBV4-3 with TRBJ2-3; 7 bases align to TRBD1. In germline, CDR1 is LGHNA, CDR2 YSLEER. Germline trimming cut 5 bases from V and 5 bases from J; bases unmatched to any gene: 10. The length of the CDR3 is 15 residues. The CDR3 DNA reads as TGCGCCAGCAGCGACGTAGGACAGGTCCGAGATACGCAGTATTTT. As protein: CASSDVGQVRDTQYF.

This chain uses TRBV15 with TRBJ2-6; no clear D. CDR1 LNHNV and CDR2 YYDKDF come from the germline V gene (reference sequence). V lost 3 bases, J lost 1 base, and 7 bases lay in between. The CDR3 loop spans 15 amino acids. The CDR3 here is CATSRVASGANVLTF. CDR3 bases: TGTGCCACCAGCAGGGTAGCTTCTGGGGCCAACGTCCTGACTTTC.

This chain joins TRBV4-2 and TRBJ1-1, with a tentative D call TRBD1 (6 bases). Trimming pared 0 bases from V and 8 bases from J, leaving 10 bases between. The length of the CDR3 is 13 residues. Germline CDR1 and CDR2: LGHNA and YNFKEQ. The CDR3 reads CASSQEQGYEAFF. CDR3 in DNA: TGTGCCAGCAGCCAAGAACAGGGCTACGAAGCTTTCTTT.

The CDR3 nucleotides are TGTGCCTGGAGTGGAATGCAAGAGACCCAGTACTTC. Its translation is CAWSGMQETQYF. The chain combines TRBV30 with TRBJ2-5; D is ambiguous. CDR1 GTSNPN and CDR2 SVGIG come from the germline V gene (reference sequence). V lost 1 base and J lost 2, with 5 bases in between. The CDR3 runs to 12 residues.

The chain has TRBV20-1 and TRBJ2-7; no clear D gene. V gave up 0 bases and J gave up 2 bases, with 8 bases separating them. CDR3 length equals 13 residues. Germline values: CDR1 DFQATT, CDR2 SNEGSKA (reference sequence). Here the CDR3 reads CSARDVRTYEQYV. In DNA, the CDR3 is TGCAGTGCTAGAGACGTTCGGACCTACGAGCAGTACGTC.

The chain has TRBV5-1 and TRBJ2-6; TRBD1 matches at 10 bases. The trim removed 0 bases at V and 4 bases at J, leaving 7 bases unmatched. Germline V gene sequence: CDR1 SGHRS, CDR2 YFSETQ. The CDR3 loop spans 18 amino acids. The CDR3 reads CASSLVGTGVAGANVLTF. CDR3 nucleotide sequence: TGCGCCAGCAGCTTGGTCGGGACAGGGGTAGCAGGGGCCAACGTCCTGACTTTC.

J is TRBJ1-3 and V is TRBV6-6, with D possibly being TRBD1 (5 bases). Germline V CDR1 and CDR2: MNHNY, SVGAGI (reference sequence). V gave up 5 bases and J gave up 4 bases, with 12 bases separating them. The CDR3 is made up of 14 amino acids. CDR3 in DNA: TGTGCCAGCAGTCCCGGGACTAGGGGAAACACCATATATTTT. As protein: CASSPGTRGNTIYF.

V and J are TRBV5-6 and TRBJ2-7; no clear D gene. This CDR3 comprises 11 residues. Trimming shortened V by 0 bases and J by 4 bases, and 2 bases separated the two germline ends. Looked up from germline, CDR1 is SGHDT and CDR2 is YYEEEE. The CDR3 reads CASSLGYEQYV. CDR3 coding DNA: TGTGCCAGCAGCTTGGGATACGAGCAGTACGTC.

V gene TRBV7-9 combines with J gene TRBJ2-5; TRBD1 is a possible D gene (7 bases). Germline CDR1 and CDR2: SEHNR and FQNEAQ (reference sequence). The CDR3 has 15 residues. The V and J ends lost 3 bases and 4 bases respectively, with 15 bases between them. CDR3 region: CASSLEGAHLETQYF. The CDR3 DNA follows: TGTGCCAGCAGCTTGGAGGGGGCGCATTTAGAGACCCAGTACTTC.